A single sample gave rise to the 22 T cell receptor beta chains below, sequenced in a study of cytomegalovirus exposure and HLA in healthy donors. This PCR relied on a set of 60 Vbeta primers and 13 Jbeta primers. Using immunoSEQ multiplex PCR, the repertoire was profiled, and TCRdb retains in-frame clones only, with some absent. The table includes 150,000 to 200,000 clones, about 80% detected once. The sample taken for sequencing was PBMCs. These TCRs come from a young woman in good health and CMV-seronegative.

The chain has TRBV7-8 and TRBJ2-1, with 10 bases identical to TRBD2. This CDR3 is built from 15 residues. The ends lost 1 base at V and 6 bases at J; junction bases unmatched: 3. Germline CDR1 is SGHVS and CDR2 is FQNEAQ. The CDR3 DNA follows: TGTGCCAGCAGCTTAGGGGGACTAGCGTTCAATGAGCAGTTCTTC. Translated, it gives CASSLGGLAFNEQFF.

The chain combines TRBV4-3 with TRBJ2-7; D is perhaps TRBD1 (5 bases). This CDR3 comprises 14 residues. V shed 0 bases and J shed 0 bases, with 6 bases lying between them. Germline V gene lookup returns CDR1 LGHNA and CDR2 YSLEER. Written as DNA, the CDR3 is TGCGCCAGCAGCCAAGAAGACAGCTCCTACGAGCAGTACTTC. This codes for CASSQEDSSYEQYF.

The CDR3 DNA sequence: TGTGCCAGCAGCTTAGTTAGGGGCGTTTATAATTCACCCCTCCACTTT. This codes for CASSLVRGVYNSPLHF. The chain uses TRBV13 and TRBJ1-6; perhaps TRBD1 as D (5 bases). V dropped 1 base and J dropped 4 bases, with 11 bases sitting between them. Germline CDR1 PRHDT, CDR2 FYEKMQ (reference sequence). The CDR3 has 16 residues.

The V call is TRBV7-3, the J call TRBJ1-6; 8 nucleotides align to TRBD1. There are 14 residues in the CDR3. J was trimmed by 8 bases and V by 3 bases; bases with no gene match: 3. Per the germline V gene, CDR1 is SGHTA and CDR2 is FQGTGA. CDR3 coding DNA: TGTGCCAGCAGCTTCCAGGGGGCGGATTCACCCCTCCACTTT. Amino acids: CASSFQGADSPLHF.

This clone has a handful of counts. V and J are TRBV14 and TRBJ2-5; no reliable D call. The CDR3 sequence is 15 residues long. The V and J ends lost 1 base and 1 base respectively, with 10 bases between them. Germline V gene sequence: CDR1 SGHDN, CDR2 FVKESK. The CDR3 DNA reads TGTGCCAGCAGCCAAGTTGCCGGTGCCCAAGAGACCCAGTACTTC. This codes for CASSQVAGAQETQYF.

The rearrangement joins TRBV2 to TRBJ2-7; no clear D gene. Germline-derived CDR1 and CDR2 are SNHLY and FYNNEI. Trimming took off 4 bases at V and 3 bases at J, with 16 bases between the two ends. The CDR3 loop spans 15 amino acids. CDR3 in DNA: TGTGCCAGCAGTGGGTCCAGAAGTACAGACTACGAGCAGTACTTC. This codes for CASSGSRSTDYEQYF.

This clone was observed once. CDR3 in amino acids: CASSPPGWHEQYF. The CDR3 DNA reads TGTGCCAGCAGCCCCCCGGGTTGGCACGAGCAGTACTTC. This sequence joins TRBV11-2 and TRBJ2-7; D is uncertain. The CDR3 totals 13 residues. The germline CDR1 and CDR2 sequences are SGHAT and FQNNGV. V lost 5 bases, J lost 5 bases, and 13 bases lay in between. Combining the CDR3 with reference TRBV11-2 and TRBJ2-7 gives the whole variable domain EAGVAQSPRYKIIEKRQSVAFWCNPISGHATLYWYQQILGQGPKLLIQFQNNGVVDDSQLPKDRFSAERLKGVDSTLKIQPAKLEDSAVYLCASSPPGWHEQYFGPGTRLTVT.

CDR3 residues: CASSKEQGPNHEQYF. The CDR3 DNA sequence: TGTGCCAGCAGCAAAGAGCAGGGCCCCAACCACGAGCAGTACTTC. J is TRBJ2-7 and V is TRBV21-1; TRBD1, the D gene given by the table, was not confirmed from the DNA. TRBV21-1 is given as a pseudogene. The CDR3 is made up of 15 amino acids.

This clone occurred a few times. V and J are TRBV5-6 and TRBJ1-2; no definite D call. CDR3 size: 13 residues. Germline assignment: CDR1 SGHDT and CDR2 YYEEEE. V was pared by 0 bases and J by 8 bases, with 11 bases between. As DNA, the CDR3 is TGTGCCAGCAGCTTGGATTTCGGGAACGGCTACACCTTC. Protein: CASSLDFGNGYTF.

The rearrangement uses TRBV18 and TRBJ1-2, with D uncertain. From germline, CDR1 is KGHSH and CDR2 LQKENI. The CDR3 extends over 17 amino acids. V was shortened by 3 bases and J by 2 bases, with 19 bases between the two germline ends. The CDR3 DNA reads as TGTGCCAGCTCACCCACCCCCTCGGGGTGGAAAAACTATGGCTACACCTTC. Protein product: CASSPTPSGWKNYGYTF.

This chain uses TRBV7-9 with TRBJ2-1; 11 bases are shared with TRBD2. V gave up 6 bases and J gave up 4 bases; unmatched junction bases: 5. This CDR3 has 15 residues. The germline V gene has CDR1 SEHNR and CDR2 FQNEAQ (reference sequence). The CDR3 here is CASRYSGREYNEQFF. CDR3 coding DNA: TGTGCCAGCAGATATAGCGGGAGGGAATACAATGAGCAGTTCTTC. The variable domain in full, completed from reference TRBV7-9 and TRBJ2-1, reads DTGVSQNPRHKITKRGQNVTFRCDPISEHNRLYWYRQTLGQGPEFLTYFQNEAQLEKSRLLSDRFSAERPKGSFSTLEIQRTEQGDSAMYLCASRYSGREYNEQFFGPGTRLTVL.

This chain links TRBV6-5 with TRBJ1-1, with 10 bases that match TRBD1. CDR1 is MNHEY, CDR2 SVGAGI, per germline. V was pared by 5 bases and J by 4 bases, with 7 bases of the junction left unmatched. The CDR3 has 15 residues. As DNA, the CDR3 is TGTGCCAGCAGTCAGACCGGGACAGGGGTCACTGAAGCTTTCTTT. The encoded protein is CASSQTGTGVTEAFF.

V and J are TRBV6-5 and TRBJ1-4; tentative D call: TRBD1 (6 bases). This CDR3 comprises 14 residues. Trimming took off 0 bases at V and 10 bases at J, with 12 bases between the two ends. Germline-derived CDR1 and CDR2 are MNHEY and SVGAGI. The CDR3 region is CASSYSPGEGKLFF. The CDR3 nucleotides read TGTGCCAGCAGTTACTCGCCAGGGGAGGGAAAACTGTTTTTT.

This chain connects TRBV6-4 to TRBJ2-7, with 10 bases matching TRBD1. The ends lost 2 bases at V and 6 bases at J; junction bases unmatched: 7. CDR1 is MRHNA and CDR2 is SNTAGT in the germline V gene. This CDR3 region has 15 residues. CDR3 protein: CASSDAGQGLTEQYF. The CDR3 DNA follows: TGTGCCAGCAGTGACGCGGGACAGGGGTTAACCGAGCAGTACTTC.

V usage is TRBV29-1 and J usage is TRBJ1-1; 10 bases line up with TRBD1. With V trimmed by 8 bases and J by 6 bases, 9 bases remained unmatched. CDR3 length: 13 amino acids. Per the germline V gene, CDR1 is SQVTM and CDR2 is ANQGSEA. DNA for the CDR3: TGCAGCACCCGACAGGGGGCTATGGCTGAAGCTTTCTTT. It encodes CSTRQGAMAEAFF. Looking up the rest from reference TRBV29-1 and TRBJ1-1 gives the full variable domain: SAVISQKPSRDICQRGTSLTIQCQVDSQVTMMFWYRQQPGQSLTLIATANQGSEATYESGFVIDKFPISRPNLTFSTLTVSNMSPEDSSIYLCSTRQGAMAEAFFGQGTRLTVV.

This rearrangement joins TRBV28 to TRBJ2-3; 8 bases align to TRBD2. V shed 2 bases and J 2 bases; nucleotides not matched to a gene: 3. CDR1 and CDR2 (germline): MDHEN, SYDVKM. CDR3 size: 15 residues. In DNA, the CDR3 is TGTGCCAGCAGTTTAGGCGGGGGGCTCACAGATACGCAGTATTTT. It specifies CASSLGGGLTDTQYF.

The chain employs TRBV28 and TRBJ2-7; no firm D call. In germline, CDR1 is MDHEN, CDR2 SYDVKM. The CDR3 is 12 amino acids. V dropped 6 bases and J dropped 2 bases, with 8 bases sitting between them. This chain's CDR3 is CASSYQTYEQYF. CDR3 bases: TGTGCCAGCAGCTACCAAACCTACGAGCAGTACTTC. The full variable domain, in which reference TRBV28 and TRBJ2-7 provide the parts outside the CDR3, is DVKVTQSSRYLVKRTGEKVFLECVQDMDHENMFWYRQDPGLGLRLIYFSYDVKMKEKGDIPEGYSVSREKKERFSLILESASTNQTSMYLCASSYQTYEQYFGPGTRLTVT.

On this clone itself: Germline is not matched at one junction end, which may reflect a read error. The CDR3 nucleotides read TGTTCCAGCAGCCGCCCACTAGCGGGGGCCTACGAGCAGTACTTC. It specifies CSSSRPLAGAYEQYF. The J gene is TRBJ2-7, the V gene TRBV7-9, with 11 bases identical to TRBD2. This CDR3 is 15 amino acids long. Germline CDR1 SEHNR, CDR2 FQNEAQ (reference sequence).

The J gene is TRBJ2-7, the V gene TRBV5-1, with a tentative D call TRBD1 (6 bases). CDR1 and CDR2 (germline): SGHRS, YFSETQ. The CDR3 totals 15 residues. Trimming left V 4 bases short and J 0 bases short, with 14 bases between. CDR3 sequence: CASSGWTESSYEQYF. CDR3 bases: TGCGCCAGCAGCGGCTGGACAGAAAGCTCCTACGAGCAGTACTTC.

V usage is TRBV6-5 and J usage is TRBJ1-3, with D perhaps TRBD1 (5 bases). Trimming shortened V by 0 bases and J by 4 bases, and 13 bases separated the two germline ends. The CDR3 consists of 16 residues. In germline, CDR1 is MNHEY, CDR2 SVGAGI. The CDR3 bases are TGTGCCAGCAGTTACTCGACCAGGGTGGGCGGAAACACCATATATTTT. Translating gives CASSYSTRVGGNTIYF.

Notes on this clone: One end of the junction fails to match germline, which may point to a read error. This sample includes further DNA sequences coding for the same CDR3. The V gene is TRBV11-2, the J gene TRBJ1-4; D is ambiguous. CDR1 and CDR2 (germline): SGHAT, FQNNGV. This CDR3 contains 16 residues. The CDR3 spells CASSVGVQPANEKLFF. DNA for the CDR3: TGTGCCAGCAGCGTGGGAGTGCAGCCTGCTAATGAAAAACTGTTCTTT.

The chain carries TRBV5-6 and TRBJ2-3; 8 nucleotides agree with TRBD2. V was clipped by 2 bases and J by 1 base; unmatched bases: 3. Germline V lookup: CDR1 SGHDT, CDR2 YYEEEE. This CDR3 is 15 amino acids long. The chain's CDR3 is CASSFGGGGTDTQYF. The CDR3 nucleotides read TGTGCCAGCAGCTTCGGGGGGGGAGGCACAGATACGCAGTATTTT.